The TCR beta chain under discussion was sequenced for a study of CD8 T cells in ankylosing spondylitis. TCRdb re-derived calls from the 5' RACE reads in MiXCR, one entry per CDR3 protein. The sample lists roughly 300,000 distinct CDR3 sequences, 8% seen once, with roughly 15% in the top ten. Overall study findings and caveats: Disease-associated clones were CD8+ and fairly uncommon in peripheral blood. Earlier authors reported some of these motif variants in reactive arthritis synovial fluid and blood. A TCR beta motif of under 10 highly homologous variants appeared characteristic of ankylosing spondylitis blood. Reportedly, matched ankylosing spondylitis synovial fluid was significantly enriched for disease-linked clones.

The CDR3 covers 15 residues. V lost 1 base and J lost 6, with 16 bases in between. The germline V gene has CDR1 MGHDK and CDR2 SYGVNS. This clonotype was observed a handful of times. Antigen unknown. Sequencing input: blood, either unsorted or a sorted T cell fraction (not recorded which). The receptor was isolated from a male donor with ankylosing spondylitis. J is TRBJ2-7 and V is TRBV25-1, with D perhaps TRBD2 (5 bases). CDR3 residues: CASSEFGSRMGEQYF. The CDR3 coding sequence is TGTGCCAGCAGTGAATTTGGGAGCAGGATGGGCGAGCAGTACTTC.